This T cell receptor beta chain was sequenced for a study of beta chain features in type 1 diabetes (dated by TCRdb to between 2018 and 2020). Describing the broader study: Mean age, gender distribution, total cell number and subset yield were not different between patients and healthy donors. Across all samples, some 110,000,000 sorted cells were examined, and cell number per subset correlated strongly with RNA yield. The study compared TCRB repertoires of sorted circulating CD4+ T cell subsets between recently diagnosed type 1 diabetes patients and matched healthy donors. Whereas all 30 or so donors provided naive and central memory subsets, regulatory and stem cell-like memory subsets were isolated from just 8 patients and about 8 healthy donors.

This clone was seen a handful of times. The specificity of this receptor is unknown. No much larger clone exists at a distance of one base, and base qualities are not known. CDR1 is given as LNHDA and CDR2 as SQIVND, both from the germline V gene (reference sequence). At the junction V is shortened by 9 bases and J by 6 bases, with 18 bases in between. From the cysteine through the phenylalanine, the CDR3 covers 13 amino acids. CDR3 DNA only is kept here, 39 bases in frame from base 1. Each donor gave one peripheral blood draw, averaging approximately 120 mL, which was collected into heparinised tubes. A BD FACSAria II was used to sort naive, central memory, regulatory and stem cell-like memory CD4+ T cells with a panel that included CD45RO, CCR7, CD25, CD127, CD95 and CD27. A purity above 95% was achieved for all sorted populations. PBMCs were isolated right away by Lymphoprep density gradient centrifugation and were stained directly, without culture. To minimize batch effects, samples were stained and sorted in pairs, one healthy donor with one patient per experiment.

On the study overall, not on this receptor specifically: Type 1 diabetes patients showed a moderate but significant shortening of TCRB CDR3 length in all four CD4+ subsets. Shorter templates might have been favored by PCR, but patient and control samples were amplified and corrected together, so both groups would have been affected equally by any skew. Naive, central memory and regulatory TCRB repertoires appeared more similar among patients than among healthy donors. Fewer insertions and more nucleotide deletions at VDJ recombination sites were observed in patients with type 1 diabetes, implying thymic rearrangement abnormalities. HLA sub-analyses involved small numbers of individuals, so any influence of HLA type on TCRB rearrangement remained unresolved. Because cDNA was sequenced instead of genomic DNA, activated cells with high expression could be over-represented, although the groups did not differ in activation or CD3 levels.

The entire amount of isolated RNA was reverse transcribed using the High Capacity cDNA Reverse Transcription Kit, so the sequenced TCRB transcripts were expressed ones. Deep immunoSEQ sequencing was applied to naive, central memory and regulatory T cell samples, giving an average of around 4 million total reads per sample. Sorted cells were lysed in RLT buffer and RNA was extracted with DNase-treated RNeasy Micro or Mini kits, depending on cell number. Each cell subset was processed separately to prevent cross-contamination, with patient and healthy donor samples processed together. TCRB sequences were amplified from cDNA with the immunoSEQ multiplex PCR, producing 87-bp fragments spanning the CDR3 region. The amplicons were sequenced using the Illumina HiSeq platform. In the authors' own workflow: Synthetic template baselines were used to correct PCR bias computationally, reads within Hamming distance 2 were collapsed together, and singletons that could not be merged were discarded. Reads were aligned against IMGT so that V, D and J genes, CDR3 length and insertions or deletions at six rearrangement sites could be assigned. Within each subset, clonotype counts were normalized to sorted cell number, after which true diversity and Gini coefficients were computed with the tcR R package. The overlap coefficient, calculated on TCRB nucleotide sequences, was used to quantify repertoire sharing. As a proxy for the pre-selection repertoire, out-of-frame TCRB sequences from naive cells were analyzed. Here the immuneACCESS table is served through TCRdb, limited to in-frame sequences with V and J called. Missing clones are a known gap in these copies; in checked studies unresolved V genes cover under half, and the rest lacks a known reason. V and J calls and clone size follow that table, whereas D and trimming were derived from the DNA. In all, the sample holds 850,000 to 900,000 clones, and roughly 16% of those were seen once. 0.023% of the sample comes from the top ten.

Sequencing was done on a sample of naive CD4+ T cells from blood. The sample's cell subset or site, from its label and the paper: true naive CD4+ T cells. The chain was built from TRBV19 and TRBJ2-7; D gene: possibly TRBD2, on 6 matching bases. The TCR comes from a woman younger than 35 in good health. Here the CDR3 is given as CASGGGGAGEQYF. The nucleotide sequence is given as TGTGCCAGCGGGGGAGGAGGGGCCGGCGAGCAGTACTTC. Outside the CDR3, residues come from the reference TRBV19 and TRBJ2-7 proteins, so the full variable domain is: DGGITQSPKYLFRKEGQNVTLSCEQNLNHDAMYWYRQDPGQGLRLIYYSQIVNDFQKGDIAEGYSVSREKKESFPLTVTSAQKNPTAFYLCASGGGGAGEQYFGPGTRLTVT.